The 27 T cell receptor beta chains listed next were all sequenced from one sample in a study of blood T cell repertoires in COVID-19 (dated by TCRdb to about 2020). The method behind the library was the immunoSEQ multiplex PCR assay. The table was pulled from immuneACCESS by TCRdb, which kept in-frame rearrangements only. Such tables lose some clones; where checked, under half of the loss comes from unresolved V genes, and the rest has no known cause. The sample table holds 180,000 or so clones, of which roughly nine tenths were seen once. Clones ranked in the top ten supply under 3% of the sample. Sequenced: PBMCs or T cells enriched from blood (not recorded which). The receptor source for this set is a woman between 40 and 50 years old with acute COVID-19.

The rearrangement joins TRBV7-9 to TRBJ2-7, with D unclear. V dropped 1 base and J dropped 7 bases, with 5 bases sitting between them. Per the germline V gene, CDR1 is SEHNR and CDR2 is FQNEAQ (reference sequence). The CDR3 contains 11 residues. CDR3 region: CASSLVGEQYF. Written as DNA, the CDR3 is TGTGCCAGCAGCTTAGTCGGGGAGCAGTACTTC.

The rearrangement joins TRBV30 to TRBJ1-3; a weak D match, TRBD1 (6 bases). Germline V gene lookup returns CDR1 GTSNPN and CDR2 SVGIG (reference sequence). Trimming cost V 4 bases and J 2 bases, with 12 bases left between them. The CDR3 is 14 residues long. The CDR3 region has the DNA TGTGCCTGGACCCAAGGGGGAACTGGAAACACCATATATTTT. Its protein product is CAWTQGGTGNTIYF.

The CDR3 bases are TGTGCCAGCGGGGTCTCGGGGGTCCGCTCCTACAATGAGCAGTTCTTC. Its protein is CASGVSGVRSYNEQFF. The chain links TRBV2 to TRBJ2-1; tentatively, D is TRBD2 (6 bases). Trimming cost V 8 bases and J 0 bases, with 17 bases left between them. Germline V gives CDR1 SNHLY, CDR2 FYNNEI. The length of the CDR3 is 16 residues.

The rearrangement links TRBV6-1 to TRBJ1-2; no clear D gene. CDR1 and CDR2 from the germline V gene are MNHNS and SASEGT. This CDR3 comprises 14 residues. V lost 1 base to trimming and J lost 8 bases, with 14 bases between them. The CDR3 nucleotides are TGTGCCAGCAGTGAAGTTGCGACATCAGGAGGCTACACCTTC. The encoded protein is CASSEVATSGGYTF.

The chain has TRBV5-1 and TRBJ2-7, with 12 bases identical to TRBD2. In germline, CDR1 is SGHRS, CDR2 YFSETQ. This CDR3 comprises 15 residues. J gave up 2 bases and V 2 bases, and 2 bases lay outside the gene matches. The CDR3 coding sequence is TGCGCCAGCAGCTTCGGACTAGCGGGGACCTACGAGCAGTACTTC. Its protein product is CASSFGLAGTYEQYF.

This sequence joins TRBV12-5 and TRBJ1-5; 7 bases are shared with TRBD1. Germline values: CDR1 LGHNT, CDR2 FRNRAP. The V segment lost 5 bases and the J segment 0 bases; nucleotides outside the gene matches: 10. CDR3 length equals 17 residues. The CDR3 region is CASGPGRGTDSNQPQHF. The CDR3, as DNA: TGTGCTAGTGGTCCGGGCAGGGGGACCGATAGCAATCAGCCCCAGCATTTT.

The chain links TRBV30 to TRBJ1-6, with 9 positions matching TRBD1. With 5 bases clipped from V and 8 bases from J, the junction kept 10 bases outside the gene matches. The germline V gene has CDR1 GTSNPN and CDR2 SVGIG (reference sequence). This CDR3 is built from 15 residues. CDR3 DNA sequence: TGTGCCTGGGTCGGGGACAGGGTCAATGATTCACCCCTCCACTTT. This encodes CAWVGDRVNDSPLHF.

The V and J genes are TRBV6-4 and TRBJ2-7, with D perhaps matching TRBD1 (6 bases). The germline gives CDR1 MRHNA, CDR2 SNTAGT. The CDR3 covers 14 residues. The germline V and J ends were trimmed by 5 bases and 5 bases, with 16 bases remaining between them. The CDR3 here is CASSYREIGDEQYF. The CDR3 DNA reads TGTGCCAGCAGTTACAGGGAAATAGGAGACGAGCAGTACTTC.

CDR3 in amino acids: CASTGQGAGYEQYF. The DNA for the CDR3 is TGTGCCAGCACAGGACAGGGGGCGGGATACGAGCAGTACTTC. The genes are TRBV6-5 and TRBJ2-7; 11 bases fit TRBD1. Losses at the gene ends were 7 bases for V and 4 bases for J; bases not matched to a gene: 6. CDR3 length equals 14 residues. CDR1 is MNHEY, CDR2 SVGAGI, per germline.

The V and J genes are TRBV11-1 and TRBJ2-1, with 16 bases matching TRBD2. V was pared by 3 bases and J by 8 bases, with 4 bases of the junction left unmatched. Germline CDR1 and CDR2: SGHAT and FQDESV (reference sequence). CDR3 length: 16 residues. The CDR3 is CASSLGLAGGPYEQFF. The CDR3 region has the DNA TGTGCCAGCAGCTTGGGACTAGCGGGAGGGCCATATGAGCAGTTCTTC.

This rearrangement joins TRBV2 to TRBJ2-7, with a possible D match to TRBD2 (5 bases). Trimming pared 5 bases from V and 1 base from J, leaving 12 bases between. This CDR3 is 14 amino acids long. CDR1 SNHLY and CDR2 FYNNEI come from the germline V gene. CDR3 sequence reads: CASSSGLGSYEQYF. Written as DNA, the CDR3 is TGTGCCAGCAGTAGCGGTCTGGGGTCCTACGAGCAGTACTTC.

J is TRBJ2-5 and V is TRBV5-1; D may be TRBD1 (5 bases). V was clipped by 0 bases and J by 2 bases, with 5 bases between them. Germline-derived CDR1 and CDR2 are SGHRS and YFSETQ. The CDR3 is made up of 13 amino acids. CDR3 residues: CASSLGQQETQYF. Written as DNA, the CDR3 is TGCGCCAGCAGCTTGGGACAGCAAGAGACCCAGTACTTC.

The chain employs TRBV28 and TRBJ1-6; possibly TRBD1 for D (5 bases). The CDR3 has 14 residues. The V gene lost 6 bases and the J gene lost 5 bases, with 11 bases spanning the gap. Germline CDR1 MDHEN, CDR2 SYDVKM. Written as DNA, the CDR3 is TGTGCCAGCAGAGCGGGACGGCATAATTCACCCCTCCACTTT. This translates into CASRAGRHNSPLHF.

This chain joins TRBV7-9 and TRBJ2-7; perhaps TRBD2 as D (6 bases). The ends were cut back, 3 bases at V and 3 bases at J, with 12 bases in the middle. The V gene's germline CDR1 is SEHNR and CDR2 FQNEAQ (reference sequence). The CDR3 is made up of 14 amino acids. The DNA of the CDR3 is TGTGCCAGCAGCTTTCGGGGGAGAGTCTACGAGCAGTACTTC. Translated, it gives CASSFRGRVYEQYF.

J is TRBJ2-2 and V is TRBV28; D is uncertain. With 5 bases removed from V and 1 base from J, the gap between germline ends came to 8 bases. Looked up from germline, CDR1 is MDHEN and CDR2 is SYDVKM. The CDR3 has 14 residues. CDR3 nucleotide sequence: TGTGCCAGCAGTCCCTCCCTGAACACCGGGGAGCTGTTTTTT. Translating it yields CASSPSLNTGELFF. Full variable domain (rest looked up from reference TRBV28 and TRBJ2-2): DVKVTQSSRYLVKRTGEKVFLECVQDMDHENMFWYRQDPGLGLRLIYFSYDVKMKEKGDIPEGYSVSREKKERFSLILESASTNQTSMYLCASSPSLNTGELFFGEGSRLTVL.

This clone has more than one count but fewer than ten. The V call is TRBV5-4, the J call TRBJ1-6, with TRBD1 matching over 7 bases. This CDR3 is 15 amino acids long. CDR1 is SGHNT and CDR2 is YYREEE in the germline V gene (reference sequence). V lost 0 bases to trimming and J lost 6 bases; unmatched junction nucleotides: 3. Written as DNA, the CDR3 is TGTGCCAGCAGCTTGGAGAGGGGGCGTAATTCACCCCTCCACTTT. It specifies CASSLERGRNSPLHF.

V gene TRBV12-5 combines with J gene TRBJ2-1; D perhaps matches TRBD2 (5 bases). V lost 2 bases and J 5 bases, leaving 16 bases between the germline ends. CDR1 is LGHNT and CDR2 is FRNRAP in the germline V gene. The CDR3 loop spans 16 amino acids. CDR3 in DNA: TGTGCTAGTGGTTTGAGCTCGGCGGGTCTGAACAATGAGCAGTTCTTC. Encoded protein: CASGLSSAGLNNEQFF. The variable domain in full, with the rest retrieved from reference TRBV12-5 and TRBJ2-1, is DARVTQTPRHKVTEMGQEVTMRCQPILGHNTVFWYRQTMMQGLELLAYFRNRAPLDDSGMPKDRFSAEMPDATLATLKIQPSEPRDSAVYFCASGLSSAGLNNEQFFGPGTRLTVL.

The chain couples TRBV6-2 or TRBV6-3 to TRBJ2-5; TRBD1 is a possible D gene (5 bases). Per germline, CDR1 MNHEY and CDR2 SVGEGT. V lost 4 bases, J lost 5 bases, and 14 bases lay in between. This CDR3 comprises 14 residues. The DNA of the CDR3 is TGTGCCAGCAGTTCCTACTCAGGGCGGGAGACCCAGTACTTC. It yields the protein CASSSYSGRETQYF.

This sequence joins TRBV4-2 and TRBJ1-1; D not certain. Trimming took off 4 bases at V and 1 base at J, with 10 bases between the two ends. This CDR3 region has 14 residues. Germline-derived CDR1 and CDR2 are LGHNA and YNFKEQ. For the CDR3, the DNA is TGTGCCAGCAGCCCCCGGGTAGGGAACACTGAAGCTTTCTTT. This encodes CASSPRVGNTEAFF.

The chain recombines TRBV27 with TRBJ1-6; 8 bases fit TRBD1. Trimming removed 1 base from V and 5 bases from J; junction bases left unmatched: 7. CDR3 length: 17 amino acids. From germline, CDR1 is MNHEY and CDR2 SMNVEV (reference sequence). CDR3 residues: CASSLYGTGVHNSPLHF. The CDR3 DNA reads TGTGCCAGCAGTTTATACGGGACAGGAGTCCATAATTCACCCCTCCACTTT.

The chain recombines TRBV6-1 with TRBJ2-2; 8 bases map to TRBD2. Germline loops: CDR1 MNHNS, CDR2 SASEGT. The CDR3 loop spans 15 amino acids. After removal of 2 bases from V and 1 base from J, the junction contained 0 bases not matched to a gene. The CDR3 region has the DNA TGTGCCAGCAGTGAAACTAGCGGGAACACCGGGGAGCTGTTTTTT. Amino acids: CASSETSGNTGELFF.

The chain links TRBV7-2 to TRBJ1-2; TRBD1 matches at 9 bases. J lost 8 bases, V lost 5 bases, and 12 bases had no gene match. In germline, CDR1 is SGHTA, CDR2 FQGNSA. This CDR3 is built from 15 residues. For the CDR3, the DNA is TGTGCCAGCAGCAAATACGGACAGGGGAGGGAAGGCTACACCTTC. Its translation is CASSKYGQGREGYTF.

The chain carries TRBV9 and TRBJ1-6; D is undetermined. The CDR3 has 14 residues. Germline V CDR1 and CDR2: SGDLS, YYNGEE. V was pared by 0 bases and J by 10 bases, with 11 bases between. The chain's CDR3 is CASSVEGVGSPLHF. The CDR3 nucleotides read TGTGCCAGCAGCGTAGAGGGAGTGGGGTCACCCCTCCACTTT. The full variable domain, rest sourced from reference TRBV9 and TRBJ1-6, is DSGVTQTPKHLITATGQRVTLRCSPRSGDLSVYWYQQSLDQGLQFLIQYYNGEERAKGNILERFSAQQFPDLHSELNLSSLELGDSALYFCASSVEGVGSPLHFGNGTRLTVT.

The V and J genes are TRBV11-2 and TRBJ1-6; D remains unclear. Germline assignment: CDR1 SGHAT and CDR2 FQNNGV. This CDR3 is built from 13 residues. With 7 bases removed from V and 9 bases from J, the gap between germline ends came to 13 bases. The CDR3 sequence is CASTDGDSSPLHF. The DNA of the CDR3 is TGTGCCAGCACCGACGGGGATAGTTCACCCCTCCACTTT.

This chain connects TRBV4-1 to TRBJ2-7; D perhaps matches TRBD2 (6 bases). The germline gives CDR1 MGHRA, CDR2 YSYEKL. Trimming removed 2 bases at V and 1 base at J, with 12 bases between. This CDR3 is 15 amino acids long. In DNA form, the CDR3 reads TGCGCCAGCAGCCAAAATAGCGGACCATCCTACGAGCAGTACTTC. This gives the protein CASSQNSGPSYEQYF.

The CDR3 sequence is CASSIRPRGEAFF. The CDR3 nucleotides are TGTGCCAGTAGTATCCGACCAAGGGGTGAAGCTTTCTTT. V is TRBV19 and J is TRBJ1-1, with D possibly TRBD1 on 5 matching bases. The CDR3 length is 13 residues. The ends were cut back, 3 bases at V and 7 bases at J, with 12 bases in the middle. The V gene's germline CDR1 is LNHDA and CDR2 SQIVND (reference sequence).

The chain recombines TRBV5-1 with TRBJ2-3; 7 nucleotides align to TRBD1. This CDR3 has 16 residues. V trimming: 4 bases; J trimming: 3 bases; junction bases outside the gene matches: 11. In germline, CDR1 is SGHRS, CDR2 YFSETQ. The chain's CDR3 is CASSATGIGLTDTQYF. DNA of the CDR3: TGCGCCAGCAGCGCGACAGGGATTGGGTTGACAGATACGCAGTATTTT. Together with reference TRBV5-1 and TRBJ2-3, the CDR3 gives the full variable domain: KAGVTQTPRYLIKTRGQQVTLSCSPISGHRSVSWYQQTPGQGLQFLFEYFSETQRNKGNFPGRFSGRQFSNSRSEMNVSTLELGDSALYLCASSATGIGLTDTQYFGPGTRLTVL.